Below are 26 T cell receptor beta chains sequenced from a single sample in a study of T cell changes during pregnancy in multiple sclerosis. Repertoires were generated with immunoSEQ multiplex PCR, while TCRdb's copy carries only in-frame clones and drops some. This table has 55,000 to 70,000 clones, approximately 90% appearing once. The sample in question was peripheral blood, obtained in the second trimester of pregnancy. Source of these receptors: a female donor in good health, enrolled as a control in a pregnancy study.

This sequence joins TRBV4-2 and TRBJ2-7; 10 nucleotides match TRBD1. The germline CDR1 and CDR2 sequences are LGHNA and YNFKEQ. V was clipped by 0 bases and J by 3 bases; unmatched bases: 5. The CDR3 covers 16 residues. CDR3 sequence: CASSQESGQGNYEQYF. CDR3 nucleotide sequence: TGTGCCAGCAGCCAAGAGTCGGGACAGGGGAACTACGAGCAGTACTTC.

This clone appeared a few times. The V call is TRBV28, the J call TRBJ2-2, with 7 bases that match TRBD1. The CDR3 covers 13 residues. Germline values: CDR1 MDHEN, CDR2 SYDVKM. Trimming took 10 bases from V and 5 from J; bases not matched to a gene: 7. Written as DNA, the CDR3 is TGTGCCACCAACACAGGGGATACCGGGGAGCTGTTTTTT. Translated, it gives CATNTGDTGELFF.

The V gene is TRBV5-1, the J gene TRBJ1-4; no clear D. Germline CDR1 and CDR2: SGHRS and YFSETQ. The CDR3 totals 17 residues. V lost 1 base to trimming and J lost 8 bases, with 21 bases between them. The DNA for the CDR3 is TGCGCCAGCAGCTTGAATGTGGGTCCCCCGATCGGGGAAAAACTGTTTTTT. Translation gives CASSLNVGPPIGEKLFF.

CDR3 DNA: TGTGCCAGCAGTCCCCACAGGGGGCGAGGCTCCTACAATGAGCAGTTCTTC. This codes for CASSPHRGRGSYNEQFF. The chain combines TRBV27 with TRBJ2-1; TRBD1 matches 9 bases. The junction had 8 bases not matched to a gene; V was cut back by 5 bases and J by 0 bases. CDR3 size: 17 residues. Germline V CDR1 and CDR2: MNHEY, SMNVEV (reference sequence).

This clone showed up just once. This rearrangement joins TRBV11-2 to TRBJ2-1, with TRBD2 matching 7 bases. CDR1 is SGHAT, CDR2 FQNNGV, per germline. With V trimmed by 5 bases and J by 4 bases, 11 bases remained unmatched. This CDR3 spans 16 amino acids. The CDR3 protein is CASSVVGGGTYNEQFF. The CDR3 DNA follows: TGTGCCAGCAGCGTAGTCGGCGGGGGAACATACAATGAGCAGTTCTTC.

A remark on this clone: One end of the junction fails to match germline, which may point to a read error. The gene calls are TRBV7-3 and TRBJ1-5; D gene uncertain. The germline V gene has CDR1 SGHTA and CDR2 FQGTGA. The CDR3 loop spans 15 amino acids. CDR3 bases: TGTGCCAGCAGCCTATCCGCGGGTGGCCGTCAGACCCAGCATTTT. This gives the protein CASSLSAGGRQTQHF.

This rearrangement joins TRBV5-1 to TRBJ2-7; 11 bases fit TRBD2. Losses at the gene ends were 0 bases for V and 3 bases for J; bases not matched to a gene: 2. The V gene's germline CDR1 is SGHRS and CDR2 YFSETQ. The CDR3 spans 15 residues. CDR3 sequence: CASSLGGTSGYEQYF. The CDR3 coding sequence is TGCGCCAGCAGCTTGGGGGGGACTAGCGGCTACGAGCAGTACTTC.

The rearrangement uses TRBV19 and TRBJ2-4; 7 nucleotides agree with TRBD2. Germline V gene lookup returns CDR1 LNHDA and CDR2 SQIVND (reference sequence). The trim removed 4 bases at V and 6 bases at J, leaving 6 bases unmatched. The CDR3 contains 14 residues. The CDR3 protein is CASSTSGNVNIQYF. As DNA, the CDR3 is TGTGCCAGTAGTACCAGCGGGAATGTAAACATTCAGTACTTC.

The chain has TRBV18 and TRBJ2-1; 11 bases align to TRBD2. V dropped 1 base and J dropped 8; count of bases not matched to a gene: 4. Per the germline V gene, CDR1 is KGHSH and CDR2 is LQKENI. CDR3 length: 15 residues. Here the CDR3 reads CASSPRLAGTDEQFF. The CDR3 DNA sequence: TGTGCCAGCTCACCACGACTAGCGGGAACCGATGAGCAGTTCTTC. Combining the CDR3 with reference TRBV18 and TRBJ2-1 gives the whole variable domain NAGVMQNPRHLVRRRGQEARLRCSPMKGHSHVYWYRQLPEEGLKFMVYLQKENIIDESGMPKERFSAEFPKEGPSILRIQQVVRGDSAAYFCASSPRLAGTDEQFFGPGTRLTVL.

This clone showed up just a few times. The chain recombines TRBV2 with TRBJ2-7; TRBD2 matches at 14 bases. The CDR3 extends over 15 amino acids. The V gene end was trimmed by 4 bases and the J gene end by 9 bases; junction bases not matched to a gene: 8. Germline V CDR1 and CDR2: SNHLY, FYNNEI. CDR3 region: CASSVGTSGRGRQYF. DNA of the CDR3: TGTGCCAGCAGTGTAGGGACTAGCGGGAGAGGGAGGCAGTACTTC.

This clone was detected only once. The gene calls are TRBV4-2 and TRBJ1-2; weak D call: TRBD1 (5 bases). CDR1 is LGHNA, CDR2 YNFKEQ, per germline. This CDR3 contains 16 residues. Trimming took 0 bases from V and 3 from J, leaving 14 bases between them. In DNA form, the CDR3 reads TGTGCCAGCAGCCAAGAACTGGAGGGACGGCACTATGGCTACACCTTC. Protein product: CASSQELEGRHYGYTF.

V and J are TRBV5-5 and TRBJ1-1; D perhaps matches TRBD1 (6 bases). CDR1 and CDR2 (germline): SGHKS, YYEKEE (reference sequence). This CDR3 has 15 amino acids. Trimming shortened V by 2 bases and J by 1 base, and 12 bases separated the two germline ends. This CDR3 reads CASSFITGPNTEAFF. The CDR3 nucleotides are TGTGCCAGCAGCTTTATAACAGGGCCGAACACTGAAGCTTTCTTT.

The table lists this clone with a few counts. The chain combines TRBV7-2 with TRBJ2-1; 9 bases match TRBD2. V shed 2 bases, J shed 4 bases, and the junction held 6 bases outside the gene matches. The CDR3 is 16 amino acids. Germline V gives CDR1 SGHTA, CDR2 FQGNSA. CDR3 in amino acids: CASSLQVTSGYNEQFF. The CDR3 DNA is TGTGCCAGCAGCTTACAAGTGACTAGCGGTTACAATGAGCAGTTCTTC.

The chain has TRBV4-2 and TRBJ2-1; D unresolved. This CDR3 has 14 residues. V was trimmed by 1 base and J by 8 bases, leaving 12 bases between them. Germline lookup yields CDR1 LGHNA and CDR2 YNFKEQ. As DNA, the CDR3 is TGTGCCAGCAGCCAAGGGGTGGAGAGCGATGAGCAGTTCTTC. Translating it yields CASSQGVESDEQFF.

The CDR3 spells CASSPKAGGPGETQYF. The CDR3 DNA follows: TGCGCCAGCAGCCCCAAAGCGGGAGGGCCTGGGGAGACCCAGTACTTC. The chain is built from TRBV4-1 and TRBJ2-5, with 10 nucleotides matching TRBD2. Trimming removed 4 bases from V and 5 bases from J; junction bases left unmatched: 10. The length of the CDR3 is 16 residues. Looked up from germline, CDR1 is MGHRA and CDR2 is YSYEKL.

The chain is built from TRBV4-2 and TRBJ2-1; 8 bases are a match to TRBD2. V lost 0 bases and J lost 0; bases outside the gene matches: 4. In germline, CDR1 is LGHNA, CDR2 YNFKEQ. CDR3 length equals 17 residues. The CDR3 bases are TGTGCCAGCAGCCAAGATAGTGGGACTAGCTCCTACAATGAGCAGTTCTTC. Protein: CASSQDSGTSSYNEQFF.

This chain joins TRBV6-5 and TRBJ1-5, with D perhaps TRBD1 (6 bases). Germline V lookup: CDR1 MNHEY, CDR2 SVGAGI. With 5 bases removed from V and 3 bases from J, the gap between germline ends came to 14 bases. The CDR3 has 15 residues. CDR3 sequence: CASSGDRSFNQPQHF. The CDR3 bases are TGTGCCAGCAGTGGTGACAGGTCCTTCAATCAGCCCCAGCATTTT.

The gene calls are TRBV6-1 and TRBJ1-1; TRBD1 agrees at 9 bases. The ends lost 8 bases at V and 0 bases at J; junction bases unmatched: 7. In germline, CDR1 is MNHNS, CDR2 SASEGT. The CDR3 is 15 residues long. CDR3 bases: TGTGCCAGCTCTGGGACAGGGATCATGAACACTGAAGCTTTCTTT. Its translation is CASSGTGIMNTEAFF.

The CDR3 is CASSLAGTEQFF. The DNA of the CDR3 is TGTGCCAGCAGCTTGGCGGGTACTGAGCAGTTCTTC. The rearrangement uses TRBV5-8 and TRBJ2-1, with D uncertain. The V end lost 0 bases, the J end lost 9 bases, and 7 bases lay between the germline ends. This CDR3 is built from 12 residues. Germline lookup yields CDR1 SGHTS and CDR2 YDEGEE.

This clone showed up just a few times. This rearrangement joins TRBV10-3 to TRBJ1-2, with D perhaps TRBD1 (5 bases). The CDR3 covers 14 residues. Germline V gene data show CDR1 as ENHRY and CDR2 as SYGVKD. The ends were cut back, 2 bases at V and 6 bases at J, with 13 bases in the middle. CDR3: CAISEGRGGDGYTF. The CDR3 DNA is TGTGCCATCAGTGAGGGAAGGGGAGGGGATGGCTACACCTTC.

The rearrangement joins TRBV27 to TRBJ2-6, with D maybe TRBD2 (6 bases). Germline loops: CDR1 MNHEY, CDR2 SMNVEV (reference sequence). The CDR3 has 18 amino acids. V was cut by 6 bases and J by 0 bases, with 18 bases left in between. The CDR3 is CASSPPRGLRSGANVLTF. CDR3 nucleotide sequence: TGTGCCAGCAGCCCACCGCGGGGACTCCGCTCTGGGGCCAACGTCCTGACTTTC.

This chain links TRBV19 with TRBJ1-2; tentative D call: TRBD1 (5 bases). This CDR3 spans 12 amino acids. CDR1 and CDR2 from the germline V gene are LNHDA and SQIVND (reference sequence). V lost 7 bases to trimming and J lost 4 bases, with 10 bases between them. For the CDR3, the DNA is TGTGCCAGTATCCGGGGGACCTATGGCTACACCTTC. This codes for CASIRGTYGYTF.

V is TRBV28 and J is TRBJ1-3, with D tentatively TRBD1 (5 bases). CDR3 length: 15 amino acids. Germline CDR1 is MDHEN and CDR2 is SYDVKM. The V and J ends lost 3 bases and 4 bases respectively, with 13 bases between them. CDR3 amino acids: CASSFGGARGNTIYF. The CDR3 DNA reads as TGTGCCAGCAGTTTTGGTGGGGCGAGAGGAAACACCATATATTTT.

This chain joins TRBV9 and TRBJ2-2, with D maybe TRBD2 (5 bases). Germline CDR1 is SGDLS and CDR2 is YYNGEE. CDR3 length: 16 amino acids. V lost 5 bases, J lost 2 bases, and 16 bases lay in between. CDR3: CASSRGPPFNTGELFF. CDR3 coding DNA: TGTGCCAGCAGTCGAGGGCCCCCGTTCAACACCGGGGAGCTGTTTTTT.

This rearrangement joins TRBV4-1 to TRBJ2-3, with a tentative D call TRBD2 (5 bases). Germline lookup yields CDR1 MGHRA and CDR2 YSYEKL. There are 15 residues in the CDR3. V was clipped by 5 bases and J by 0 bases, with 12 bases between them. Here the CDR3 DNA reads TGCGCCAGCAGCTCCCTGGGGAGTAGCACAGATACGCAGTATTTT. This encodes CASSSLGSSTDTQYF.

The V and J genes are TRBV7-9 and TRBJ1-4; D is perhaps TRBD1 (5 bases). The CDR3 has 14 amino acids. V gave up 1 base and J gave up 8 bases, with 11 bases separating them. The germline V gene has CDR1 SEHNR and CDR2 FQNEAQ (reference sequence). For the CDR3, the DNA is TGTGCCAGCAGCTTAGAGACAGCCTTAGAAAAACTGTTTTTT. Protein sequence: CASSLETALEKLFF.